The clone carrying this T cell receptor beta chain came up a few times. Profiled with immunoSEQ multiplex PCR; TCRdb holds only in-frame clones, not every one. The sample lists fewer than 400,000 clones, around 89% occurring once. Treatment given: 19 received Ad26.COV2.S at low or high dose, single or two shots; several received placebo; per-sample allocation not given. The study sampled participants on day 63 after the first vaccine or placebo injection. The germline V gene has CDR1 SGDLS and CDR2 YYNGEE. V lost 0 bases, J lost 7 bases, and 11 bases lay in between. The CDR3 runs to 13 residues. This sample is part of a study of Ad26.COV2.S vaccination and SARS-CoV-2 variants.

The genes are TRBV9 and TRBJ2-7, with D uncertain. The TCR comes from a person aged 18-60 years who received the Ad26.COV2.S COVID-19 vaccine or a placebo. Sequenced material: peripheral blood, taken in a trial of Ad26.COV2.S vaccine versus placebo. DNA for the CDR3: TGTGCCAGCAGCGTAGGTCTTTCAAGAGAGCAGTACTTC. This codes for CASSVGLSREQYF.